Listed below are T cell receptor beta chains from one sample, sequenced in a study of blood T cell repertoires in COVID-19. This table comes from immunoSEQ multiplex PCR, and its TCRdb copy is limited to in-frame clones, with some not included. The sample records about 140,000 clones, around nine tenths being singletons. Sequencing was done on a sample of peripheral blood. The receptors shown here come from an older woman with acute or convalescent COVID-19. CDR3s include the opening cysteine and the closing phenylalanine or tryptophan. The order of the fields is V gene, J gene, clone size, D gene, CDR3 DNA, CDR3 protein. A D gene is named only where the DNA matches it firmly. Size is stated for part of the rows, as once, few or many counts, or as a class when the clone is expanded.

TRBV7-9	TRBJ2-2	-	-	TGTGCCAGCAGCTCTGGATCGGGCACCGGGGAGCTGTTTTTT	CASSSGSGTGELFF
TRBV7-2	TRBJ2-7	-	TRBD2	TGTGCCAGCAGCTTTCGTAGCGGGGGATCGTACGAGCAGTACTTC	CASSFRSGGSYEQYF
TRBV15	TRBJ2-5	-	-	TGTGCCACCACCCCGCGTAGCGGAGGAGGGGAGACCCAGTACTTC	CATTPRSGGGETQYF
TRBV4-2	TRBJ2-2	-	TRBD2	TGTGCCAGCAGCCCAGCGTCGGGGGGGCCGGGCACCGGGGAGCTGTTTTTT	CASSPASGGPGTGELFF
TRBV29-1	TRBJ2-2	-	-	TGCAGCGTTGAACACAGGGCCAGCACCGGGGAGCTGTTTTTT	CSVEHRASTGELFF
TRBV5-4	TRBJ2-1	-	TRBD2	TGTGCCAGCAGTCCGGGGGGGATCAAGGGCGAAAATGAGCAGTTCTTC	CASSPGGIKGENEQFF
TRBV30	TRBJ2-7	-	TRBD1	TGTGCCTGTTCGACAGGGGACGAGCAGTACTTC	CACSTGDEQYF
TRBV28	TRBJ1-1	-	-	TGTGCCAGCAGTTTGCCGGGATACACTGAAGCTTTCTTT	CASSLPGYTEAFF
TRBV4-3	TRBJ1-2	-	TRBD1	TGCGCCAGCAGCCAAGATCTCGGGACAGCCACTTATTACTATGGCTACACCTTC	CASSQDLGTATYYYGYTF
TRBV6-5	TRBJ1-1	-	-	TGTGCCAGCAGGTCGGGGGGTTTGAACACTGAAGCTTTCTTT	CASRSGGLNTEAFF
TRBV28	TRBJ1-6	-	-	TGTGCCAGCACCCCCGGGGGGGCCCGTTCACCCCTCCACTTT	CASTPGGARSPLHF
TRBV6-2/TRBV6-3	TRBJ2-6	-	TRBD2	TGTGCCAGCAGCCGCCCCGAGCGGGGGGCCTCTGGGGCCAACGTCCTGACTTTC	CASSRPERGASGANVLTF
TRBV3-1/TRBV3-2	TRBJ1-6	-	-	TGTGCCAGCAGCCAAGTGACAGTAAATTCACCCCTCCACTTT	CASSQVTVNSPLHF
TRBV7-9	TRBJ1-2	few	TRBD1	TGTGCCAGCAGCTTAACGGACAGGCTCGGTGGCTACACCTTC	CASSLTDRLGGYTF
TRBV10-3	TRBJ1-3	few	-	TGTGCCATCAGTGAGGCAGGGGTGACTGGAAACACCATATATTTT	CAISEAGVTGNTIYF
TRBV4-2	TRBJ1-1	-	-	TGTGCCAGCAGCCAAGTGGAGCCGGCGGGAGCTTTCTTT	CASSQVEPAGAFF
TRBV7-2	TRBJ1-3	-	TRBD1	TGTGCCAGCAGCCCGGGACAGATAATAGCTGGAAACACCATATATTTT	CASSPGQIIAGNTIYF
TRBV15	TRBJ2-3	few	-	TGTGCCACCAGCAGTCCGATAGATCGGGGTGATACGCAGTATTTT	CATSSPIDRGDTQYF
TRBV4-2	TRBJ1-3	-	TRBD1	TGTGCCAGCAGCCAAGCGGGACAGGCAAATGGAAACACCATATATTTT	CASSQAGQANGNTIYF
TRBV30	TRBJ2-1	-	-	TGTGCCTGGAGTGTAAACCCAGGGGAAACAAGGGGCAATGAGCAGTTCTTC	CAWSVNPGETRGNEQFF
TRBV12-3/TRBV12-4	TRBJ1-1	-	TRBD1	TGTGCCAGCAGTACACGACAGGGTGTACAGGCTTTCTTT	CASSTRQGVQAFF
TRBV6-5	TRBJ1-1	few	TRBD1	TGTGCCAGCAGTTGGGGACAGGCGAACACTGAAGCTTTCTTT	CASSWGQANTEAFF
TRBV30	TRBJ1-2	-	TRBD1	TGTGCCTGGAGTCTAAAAACCGGGACAGGGGGCTTTCGCTATGGCTACACCTTC	CAWSLKTGTGGFRYGYTF
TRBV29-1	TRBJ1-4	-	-	TGCAGCGTTGGTAGGGGCCAGAATGAAAAACTGTTTTTT	CSVGRGQNEKLFF
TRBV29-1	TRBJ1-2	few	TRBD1	TGCAGCGTTGAAGATTCGGACAGGGTCGGTGGCTACACCTTC	CSVEDSDRVGGYTF
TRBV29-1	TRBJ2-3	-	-	TGCAGCGTAATACTTAGCACAGATACGCAGTATTTT	CSVILSTDTQYF
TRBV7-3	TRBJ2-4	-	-	TGTGCCAGCAGCCCTCAAGCGGGTGGGAAAAACATTCAGTACTTC	CASSPQAGGKNIQYF
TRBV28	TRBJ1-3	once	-	TGTGCCAGCAGTTTCAGGGGTTCTGGAAACACCATATATTTT	CASSFRGSGNTIYF
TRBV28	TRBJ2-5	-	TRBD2	TGTGCCAGCAGTGCGGGGGGTACGGAGACCCAGTACTTC	CASSAGGTETQYF
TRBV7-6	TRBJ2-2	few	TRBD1	TGTGCCAGCAGCTTAGCAGGACAGGGAAACGGGGAGCTGTTTTTT	CASSLAGQGNGELFF
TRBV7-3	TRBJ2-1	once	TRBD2	TGTGCCAGCAGCTTAACGGGCACTAGCGGGGCTAATGAGCAGTTCTTC	CASSLTGTSGANEQFF
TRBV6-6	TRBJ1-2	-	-	TGTGCCAGCAGTAACCAACAGGGTTGGGACTATGGCTACACCTTC	CASSNQQGWDYGYTF
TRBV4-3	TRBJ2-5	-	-	TGCGCCAGCAGCTCGAGCTACACCAGCGATGAGACCCAGTACTTC	CASSSSYTSDETQYF
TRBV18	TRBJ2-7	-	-	TGTGCCAGCTCACCACCGCAAAGGGATCGAGGGGAGCAGTACTTC	CASSPPQRDRGEQYF
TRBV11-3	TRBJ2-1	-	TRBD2	TGTGCCAGCAGCTCCGGACTAGCGGGCGAAGAACAGTTCTTC	CASSSGLAGEEQFF
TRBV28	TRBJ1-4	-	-	TGTGCCAGCAGTTTAGCACAGTTCAATGAAAAACTGTTTTTT	CASSLAQFNEKLFF
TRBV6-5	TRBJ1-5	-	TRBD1	TGTGCCAGCAGGAGACAGGGGATGAGCAATCAGCCCCAGCATTTT	CASRRQGMSNQPQHF
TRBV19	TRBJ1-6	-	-	TGTGCCAGTAGTACTCAGAATTCACCCCTCCACTTT	CASSTQNSPLHF
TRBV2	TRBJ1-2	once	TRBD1	TGTGCCAGCAGTGTAGGGTCGGCCAGGGGGGACTATGGCTACACCTTC	CASSVGSARGDYGYTF
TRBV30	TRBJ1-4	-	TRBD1	TGTGCCTGGGGAGGGGGCCATGAAAAACTGTTTTTT	CAWGGGHEKLFF
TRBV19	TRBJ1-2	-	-	TGTGCCAGTAGTAATCCCCTAATCGGTTCCTATGGCTACACCTTC	CASSNPLIGSYGYTF
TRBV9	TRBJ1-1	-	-	TGTGCCAGCAGCCCCCAGACAGGCAGGACTGAAGCTTTCTTT	CASSPQTGRTEAFF
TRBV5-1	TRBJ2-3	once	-	TGCGCCAGCAGCTTGGTAGTATCGGGATCAGATACGCAGTATTTT	CASSLVVSGSDTQYF
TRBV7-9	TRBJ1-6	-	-	TGTGCCAGCAGCCCGACGGGAGGTGTTCGTAGTACGTCCCTCCACTTT	CASSPTGGVRSTSLHF
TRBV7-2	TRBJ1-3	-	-	TGTGCCAGCAGCTTAGTGTTCCAGTCTGGAAACACCATATATTTT	CASSLVFQSGNTIYF
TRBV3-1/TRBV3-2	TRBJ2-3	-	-	TGTGCCAGCAGCCTCCCTAGAGATACGCAGTATTTT	CASSLPRDTQYF
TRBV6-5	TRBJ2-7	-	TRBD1	TGTGCCAGCAGAGATCCGGGACAGGAGTACGAGCAGTACTTC	CASRDPGQEYEQYF
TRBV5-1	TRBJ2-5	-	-	TGCGCCAGCAGCTTGGCCGAGGTCCGGGAGACCCAGTACTTC	CASSLAEVRETQYF
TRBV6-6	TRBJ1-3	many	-	TGTGCCAGCAGTTACCCGGGGGGCGGAAACACCATATATTTT	CASSYPGGGNTIYF
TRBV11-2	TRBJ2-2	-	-	TGTGCCAGCAGCTCCGATAATACAGGGTTCACCGGGGAGCTGTTTTTT	CASSSDNTGFTGELFF
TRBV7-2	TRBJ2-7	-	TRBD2	TGTGCCAGCAGCTTAGTGACTAGCGGGGGATCAGTCGGGTCAGAGCAGTACTTC	CASSLVTSGGSVGSEQYF
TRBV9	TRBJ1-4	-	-	TGTGCCAGCAGCCCCGGGGGGGCCGACAACGAAAAACTGTTTTTT	CASSPGGADNEKLFF
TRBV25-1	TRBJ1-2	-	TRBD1	TGTGCCAGCAGTGAGTTAACAGGGGGCAAGGGCTATGGCTACACCTTC	CASSELTGGKGYGYTF
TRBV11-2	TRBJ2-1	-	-	TGTGCCAGCAGCCCGGGACAGCCGGGGGATGAGCAGTTCTTC	CASSPGQPGDEQFF
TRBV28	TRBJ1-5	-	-	TGTGCCAGCAGAGCATCGGGTCAGCCCCAGCATTTT	CASRASGQPQHF
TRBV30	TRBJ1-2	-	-	TGTGCCTGGAGTGTATCGGGGGGAAAGGGCTACACCTTC	CAWSVSGGKGYTF
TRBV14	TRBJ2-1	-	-	TGTGCCAGCAGCCCCAGTATTCTCAAGGGAGGTTCCCATGAGCAGTTCTTC	CASSPSILKGGSHEQFF
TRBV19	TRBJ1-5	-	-	TGTGCCAGTAGTAAAGGGGATAATCAGCCCCAGCATTTT	CASSKGDNQPQHF
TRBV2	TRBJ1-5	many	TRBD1	TGTGCCAGCAGCGAGACAGGGGGCAGCCGACAGCCCCAGCATTTT	CASSETGGSRQPQHF
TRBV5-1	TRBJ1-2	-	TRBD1	TGCGCCAGCAGCAGCGGGACAGGGACGGTTAACTATGGCTACACCTTC	CASSSGTGTVNYGYTF